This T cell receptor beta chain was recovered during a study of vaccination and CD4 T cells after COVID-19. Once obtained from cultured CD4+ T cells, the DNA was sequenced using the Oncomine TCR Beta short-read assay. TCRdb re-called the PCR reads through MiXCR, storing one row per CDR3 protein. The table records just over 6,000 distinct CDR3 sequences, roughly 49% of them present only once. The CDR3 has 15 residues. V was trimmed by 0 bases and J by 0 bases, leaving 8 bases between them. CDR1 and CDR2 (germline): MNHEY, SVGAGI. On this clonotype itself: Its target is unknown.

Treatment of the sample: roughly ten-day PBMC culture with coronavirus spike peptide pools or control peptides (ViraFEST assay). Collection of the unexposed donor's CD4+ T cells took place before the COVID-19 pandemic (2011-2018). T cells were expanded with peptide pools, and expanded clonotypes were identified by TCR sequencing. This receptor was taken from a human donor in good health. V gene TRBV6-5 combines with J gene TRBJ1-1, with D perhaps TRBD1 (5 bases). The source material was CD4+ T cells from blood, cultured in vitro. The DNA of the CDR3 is TGTGCCAGCAGTTACTCGAGGGGATTGAACACTGAAGCTTTCTTT. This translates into CASSYSRGLNTEAFF.